This TCR beta chain was recovered during a study of Ad26.COV2.S vaccination and SARS-CoV-2 variants (dated by TCRdb to about 2021). Concerning the study at large: Sequencing of the TCRbeta repertoire served to evaluate the specificity and breadth of SARS-CoV-2-reactive T cell receptors following Ad26.COV2.S vaccination. The TCR-sequenced set comprised around 30 samples: around 20 Ad26.COV2.S vaccine recipients, 5 placebo recipients and 8 SARS-CoV-2 convalescent individuals.

TCRbeta CDR3 regions were sequenced with the immunoSEQ Assay. After extraction, genomic DNA underwent amplification by bias-controlled multiplex PCR, followed by high-throughput sequencing. Processing in the source paper ran as follows. To quantify the absolute abundance of every unique TCRbeta CDR3 region, sequences were collapsed and filtered. Usable DNA was measured by amplifying reference genes present in all nucleated cells, and TCRbeta template counts were normalized to that usable DNA to estimate T cell fraction. Repertoire TCRs were annotated as SARS-CoV-2-specific by exact matching of V gene, CDR3 amino acid sequence and J gene to a known reactive TCR set. The reference SARS-CoV-2 TCR set came from MIRA and was filtered for enrichment in COVID-19-positive ImmuneCODE repertoires, removing public or cross-reactive TCRs. Using the MIRA antigens, annotated TCRs were further analysed by specific ORF or by position within an ORF. Breadth was defined as annotated unique rearrangements over total unique productive rearrangements; depth was the summed frequency of those rearrangements. TCR breadth was compared between groups using two-sided Wilcoxon rank-sum tests. In its TCRdb copy, this immuneACCESS table keeps in-frame sequences only and misses some clones. Where compared with another copy, unresolved V genes explain less than half of these, and the others have no known cause. V and J calls and clone size follow that table, whereas D and trimming were derived from the DNA. Across this sample there are 180,000 or so clones, with around nine tenths seen only once. The ten largest make up 5% to 6.5% of the sample.

V drops 4 bases and J drops 3 bases, leaving 14 bases in between. Taken from the germline V gene, the CDR1 and CDR2 loops are SGHRS and YFSETQ. From the cysteine through the phenylalanine, the CDR3 covers 15 amino acids. Only the CDR3 DNA stays, 45 bases, in frame from base 1. Overall study results and their limits: According to the authors, total T cell responses may have been underestimated by the TCR breadth and depth analyses. After vaccination, substantial breadth of spike-specific CD8+ and CD4+ T cell responses was reported. Non-spike TCR breadth was comparable between vaccine and placebo recipients, consistent with the vaccine containing only spike. Ad26.COV2.S recipients had higher spike-specific TCR breadth than placebo recipients (P = 0.0014).

The time point label, read with the paper, signifies: individuals recovered from natural SARS-CoV-2 infection. With regard to this clone: The specificity of this receptor is unknown. No base-level quality is on record; no much larger clone is a single base apart.

The sample in question was peripheral blood, obtained after recovery from COVID-19. The receptor was derived from a human donor who had recovered from COVID-19. The chain was built from TRBV5-1 and TRBJ2-1; tentative D gene TRBD2, with 5 bases matching. The bases read TGCGCCAGCAGCGTCGCGCCCCGGGGCTACAATGAGCAGTTCTTC. Translated, it gives CASSVAPRGYNEQFF.